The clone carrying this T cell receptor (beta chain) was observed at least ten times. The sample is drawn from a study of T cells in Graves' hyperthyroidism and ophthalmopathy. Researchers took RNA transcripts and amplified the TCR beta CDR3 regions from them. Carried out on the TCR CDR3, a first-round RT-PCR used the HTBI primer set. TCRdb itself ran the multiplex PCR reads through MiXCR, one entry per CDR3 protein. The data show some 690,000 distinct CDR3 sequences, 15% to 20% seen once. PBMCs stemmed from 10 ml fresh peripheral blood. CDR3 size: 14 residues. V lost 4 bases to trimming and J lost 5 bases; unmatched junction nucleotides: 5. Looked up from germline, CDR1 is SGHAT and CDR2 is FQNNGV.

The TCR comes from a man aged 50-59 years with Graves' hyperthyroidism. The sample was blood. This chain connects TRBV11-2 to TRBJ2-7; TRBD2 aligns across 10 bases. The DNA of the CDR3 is TGTGCCAGCAGCTCTCTAGCGGGAGCCCACGAGCAGTACTTC. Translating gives CASSSLAGAHEQYF.